Presented here are 30 T cell receptor beta chains from one specimen sequenced in a study of PD-1 blockade in mismatch repair-deficient tumors. The method was immunoSEQ multiplex PCR; TCRdb's version includes in-frame clones alone and lacks a portion of them. The sample lists some 120,000 clones, around 80% occurring once. Sequences were derived from peripheral blood, sampled roughly 60 weeks after starting pembrolizumab. The receptor source for this set is an adult with mismatch repair-deficient cancer.

The chain is built from TRBV5-5 and TRBJ2-7; 9 bases align to TRBD2. The V gene's germline CDR1 is SGHKS and CDR2 YYEKEE (reference sequence). J lost 2 bases, V lost 4 bases, and 7 bases had no gene match. This CDR3 comprises 15 residues. This CDR3 reads CASSRWTSATYEQYF. DNA for the CDR3: TGTGCCAGCAGCCGATGGACTAGCGCTACCTACGAGCAGTACTTC.

This clone was recorded once. The chain uses TRBV27 and TRBJ2-7; a possible D gene is TRBD1 (6 bases). Trimming removed 5 bases at V and 2 bases at J, with 16 bases between. The CDR3 is made up of 15 amino acids. Per germline, CDR1 MNHEY and CDR2 SMNVEV (reference sequence). CDR3 residues: CASSRYGQGTYEQYF. The DNA of the CDR3 is TGTGCCAGCAGTCGATACGGCCAGGGGACCTACGAGCAGTACTTC.

The chain joins TRBV5-1 to TRBJ2-3; D is uncertain. Germline CDR1 reads SGHRS; CDR2 reads YFSETQ. The CDR3 contains 12 residues. V dropped 0 bases and J dropped 7 bases, with 6 bases sitting between them. For the CDR3, the DNA is TGCGCCAGCAGCTTGGGTGGGAATACGCAGTATTTT. Residues: CASSLGGNTQYF.

The chain employs TRBV18 and TRBJ1-1, with TRBD1 identical over 12 bases. The length of the CDR3 is 16 residues. The germline V gene encodes CDR1 KGHSH and CDR2 LQKENI. V was clipped by 4 bases and J by 4 bases; unmatched bases: 7. CDR3: CASSLGTGGARTEAFF. For the CDR3, the DNA is TGTGCCAGCTCACTGGGGACAGGGGGCGCACGCACTGAAGCTTTCTTT.

V usage is TRBV29-1 and J usage is TRBJ1-1; D unresolved. V lost 0 bases, J lost 6 bases, and 14 bases lay in between. Looked up from germline, CDR1 is SQVTM and CDR2 is ANQGSEA. This CDR3 region has 14 residues. The CDR3 coding sequence is TGCAGCGTTGAAGATCTTATCCCTGAGGCTGAAGCTTTCTTT. This sequence encodes CSVEDLIPEAEAFF. Drawing the rest from reference TRBV29-1 and TRBJ1-1, the complete variable domain is SAVISQKPSRDICQRGTSLTIQCQVDSQVTMMFWYRQQPGQSLTLIATANQGSEATYESGFVIDKFPISRPNLTFSTLTVSNMSPEDSSIYLCSVEDLIPEAEAFFGQGTRLTVV.

The chain recombines TRBV6-5 with TRBJ2-5, with a possible D match to TRBD2 (6 bases). Trimming left V 2 bases short and J 7 bases short, with 11 bases between. This CDR3 has 13 residues. Germline V gene sequence: CDR1 MNHEY, CDR2 SVGAGI. The CDR3 nucleotides read TGTGCCAGCAGTTACGGACTGGGGGGGACCCAGTACTTC. Translation: CASSYGLGGTQYF.

This clone was recorded only once. The CDR3 protein is CSVEDYGKSSYEQYF. In DNA form, the CDR3 reads TGCAGCGTTGAAGATTATGGAAAAAGCTCCTACGAGCAGTACTTC. The chain couples TRBV29-1 to TRBJ2-7; D gene unclear. Per the germline V gene, CDR1 is SQVTM and CDR2 is ANQGSEA. The CDR3 length is 15 residues. V lost 0 bases to trimming and J lost 0 bases, with 12 bases between them.

This chain links TRBV11-2 with TRBJ2-1; D gene uncertain. Germline V lookup: CDR1 SGHAT, CDR2 FQNNGV. The CDR3 has 14 residues. V shed 6 bases and J shed 3 bases, with 12 bases lying between them. The CDR3 reads CASSQERFYNEQFF. CDR3 in DNA: TGTGCCAGCAGTCAAGAGCGATTCTACAATGAGCAGTTCTTC.

This clone was recorded only once. The rearrangement links TRBV11-2 to TRBJ2-1, with D perhaps given as TRBD1 or TRBD2 (5 bases each). The CDR3 totals 15 residues. Germline CDR1 SGHAT, CDR2 FQNNGV. The V and J ends lost 3 bases and 4 bases respectively, with 13 bases between them. This CDR3 is CASSFRGGLYNEQFF. CDR3 nucleotide sequence: TGTGCCAGCAGCTTTCGGGGCGGCCTATACAATGAGCAGTTCTTC. The variable domain in full, with the rest retrieved from reference TRBV11-2 and TRBJ2-1, is EAGVAQSPRYKIIEKRQSVAFWCNPISGHATLYWYQQILGQGPKLLIQFQNNGVVDDSQLPKDRFSAERLKGVDSTLKIQPAKLEDSAVYLCASSFRGGLYNEQFFGPGTRLTVL.

The CDR3 spells CASSTTGGAKGYTF. Written as DNA, the CDR3 is TGTGCCAGTAGTACCACAGGGGGCGCAAAAGGCTACACCTTC. The rearrangement uses TRBV19 and TRBJ1-2; 9 bases fit TRBD1. Germline CDR1 reads LNHDA; CDR2 reads SQIVND (reference sequence). CDR3 length: 14 residues. Unmatched junction bases numbered 8, after V lost 4 bases and J lost 8 bases. Supplemented by reference TRBV19 and TRBJ1-2, the full variable domain reads DGGITQSPKYLFRKEGQNVTLSCEQNLNHDAMYWYRQDPGQGLRLIYYSQIVNDFQKGDIAEGYSVSREKKESFPLTVTSAQKNPTAFYLCASSTTGGAKGYTFGSGTRLTVV.

The gene calls are TRBV19 and TRBJ1-2; D gene ambiguous. Germline V gene sequence: CDR1 LNHDA, CDR2 SQIVND (reference sequence). The V end lost 3 bases, the J end lost 1 base, and 6 bases lay between the germline ends. The CDR3 is 13 residues long. Here the CDR3 reads CASSMNRNYGYTF. In DNA, the CDR3 is TGTGCCAGTAGTATGAACCGTAACTATGGCTACACCTTC. Full variable domain (remainder filled in from reference TRBV19 and TRBJ1-2): DGGITQSPKYLFRKEGQNVTLSCEQNLNHDAMYWYRQDPGQGLRLIYYSQIVNDFQKGDIAEGYSVSREKKESFPLTVTSAQKNPTAFYLCASSMNRNYGYTFGSGTRLTVV.

This chain joins TRBV20-1 and TRBJ1-1, with a tentative D call TRBD1 (5 bases). The V end was cut by 3 bases, the J end by 3 bases, with 5 bases between. Germline lookup yields CDR1 DFQATT and CDR2 SNEGSKA (reference sequence). The CDR3 is 11 amino acids. The CDR3 loop reads CSARGDTEAFF. The DNA for the CDR3 is TGCAGTGCTAGGGGGGACACTGAAGCTTTCTTT.

The J gene is TRBJ2-5, the V gene TRBV11-2, with 8 bases matching TRBD2. With V trimmed by 4 bases and J by 2 bases, 18 bases remained unmatched. The CDR3 contains 19 residues. The germline gives CDR1 SGHAT, CDR2 FQNNGV. CDR3 coding DNA: TGTGCCAGCAGCTCTTCAATCGGGACTAGGACGGGGGGGCAAGAGACCCAGTACTTC. Residues: CASSSSIGTRTGGQETQYF. The variable domain in full, with the rest retrieved from reference TRBV11-2 and TRBJ2-5, is EAGVAQSPRYKIIEKRQSVAFWCNPISGHATLYWYQQILGQGPKLLIQFQNNGVVDDSQLPKDRFSAERLKGVDSTLKIQPAKLEDSAVYLCASSSSIGTRTGGQETQYFGPGTRLLVL.

This sequence joins TRBV7-8 and TRBJ1-1; D might be TRBD1 (5 bases). V lost 5 bases and J 0 bases, leaving 16 bases between the germline ends. The CDR3 consists of 16 residues. Germline loops: CDR1 SGHVS, CDR2 FQNEAQ. As DNA, the CDR3 is TGTGCCAGCAGCCCTTTGGACAACGCAATGAACACTGAAGCTTTCTTT. Its translation: CASSPLDNAMNTEAFF.

The chain couples TRBV7-3 to TRBJ2-1, with TRBD2 matching 13 bases. The CDR3 sequence is 18 residues long. J gave up 6 bases and V 6 bases, and 14 bases lay outside the gene matches. CDR1 and CDR2 (germline): SGHTA, FQGTGA. Here the CDR3 reads CASSRTSGRSIVGNEQFF. The CDR3, as DNA: TGTGCCAGCAGTCGGACTAGCGGGAGAAGTATAGTGGGCAATGAGCAGTTCTTC.

This chain links TRBV11-3 with TRBJ1-3; 7 bases agree with TRBD1. The CDR3 length is 12 residues. V dropped 10 bases and J dropped 4; count of bases not matched to a gene: 4. Germline assignment: CDR1 SGHNT and CDR2 YENEEA. The CDR3 here is CATQGSGNTIYF. CDR3 in DNA: TGTGCCACACAGGGGTCAGGAAACACCATATATTTT.

The rearrangement links TRBV19 to TRBJ1-2; 9 bases line up with TRBD1. Germline CDR1 reads LNHDA; CDR2 reads SQIVND (reference sequence). The CDR3 has 12 residues. With V trimmed by 5 bases and J by 5 bases, 0 bases remained unmatched. As DNA, the CDR3 is TGTGCCAGTAGTGGGACAGGGTATGGCTACACCTTC. It specifies CASSGTGYGYTF.

The chain employs TRBV19 and TRBJ1-1; D is unresolved. The CDR3 has 13 amino acids. Trimming took off 1 base at V and 7 bases at J, with 10 bases between the two ends. Germline CDR1 reads LNHDA; CDR2 reads SQIVND (reference sequence). The CDR3 protein is CASSIGGPFEAFF. The CDR3 coding sequence is TGTGCCAGTAGTATAGGCGGACCCTTTGAAGCTTTCTTT.

The chain couples TRBV5-1 to TRBJ2-3; no clear D. The CDR3 covers 14 residues. Per the germline V gene, CDR1 is SGHRS and CDR2 is YFSETQ. V lost 4 bases to trimming and J lost 2 bases, with 11 bases between them. The CDR3 is CASSEAGLTDTQYF. CDR3 nucleotide sequence: TGCGCCAGCAGCGAGGCAGGCCTCACAGATACGCAGTATTTT.

This clone has just a few counts. V gene TRBV5-6 combines with J gene TRBJ2-5; 7 nucleotides align to TRBD1. CDR1 and CDR2 from the germline V gene are SGHDT and YYEEEE. The CDR3 totals 13 residues. V lost 0 bases and J lost 5; bases outside the gene matches: 1. This CDR3 reads CASSLDRGETQYF. The DNA for the CDR3 is TGTGCCAGCAGCTTGGACAGGGGTGAGACCCAGTACTTC.

The rearrangement uses TRBV6-5 and TRBJ2-7, with 12 positions matching TRBD1. The CDR3 has 14 residues. J lost 6 bases, V lost 6 bases, and 6 bases had no gene match. The germline CDR1 and CDR2 sequences are MNHEY and SVGAGI. The CDR3 sequence: CASRSGQGAPEQYF. The CDR3 DNA reads TGTGCCAGCAGATCGGGACAGGGGGCTCCCGAGCAGTACTTC.

This chain joins TRBV4-3 and TRBJ1-5; no clear D gene. V was clipped by 4 bases and J by 3 bases, with 7 bases between them. Germline V gene sequence: CDR1 LGHNA, CDR2 YSLEER. The CDR3 has 13 amino acids. The chain's CDR3 is CASSLYTNQPQHF. CDR3 DNA: TGCGCCAGCAGCCTATACACCAATCAGCCCCAGCATTTT.

The V and J genes are TRBV18 and TRBJ1-1; D remains ambiguous. Trimming pared 4 bases from V and 2 bases from J, leaving 5 bases between. CDR1 KGHSH and CDR2 LQKENI come from the germline V gene. This CDR3 contains 12 residues. The DNA of the CDR3 is TGTGCCAGCTCACAAACTAACACTGAAGCTTTCTTT. Amino acids: CASSQTNTEAFF.

CDR3 amino acids: CASSGLQGADTQYF. CDR3 coding DNA: TGTGCCAGCAGCGGGCTTCAAGGGGCAGATACGCAGTATTTT. This rearrangement joins TRBV9 to TRBJ2-3, with D possibly matching TRBD1 (5 bases). The germline gives CDR1 SGDLS, CDR2 YYNGEE. Trimming removed 3 bases from V and 4 bases from J, with 12 bases in between. The CDR3 covers 14 residues. The full variable domain, its missing parts supplied by reference TRBV9 and TRBJ2-3, is DSGVTQTPKHLITATGQRVTLRCSPRSGDLSVYWYQQSLDQGLQFLIQYYNGEERAKGNILERFSAQQFPDLHSELNLSSLELGDSALYFCASSGLQGADTQYFGPGTRLTVL.

V and J are TRBV7-2 and TRBJ2-7; 9 bases are a match to TRBD2. The CDR3 is 14 amino acids. The junction had 5 bases not matched to a gene; V was cut back by 5 bases and J by 3 bases. The V gene's germline CDR1 is SGHTA and CDR2 FQGNSA. The CDR3 DNA reads as TGTGCCAGCAGCAAGGGACTAGCAATCTACGAGCAGTACTTC. It specifies CASSKGLAIYEQYF.

The genes are TRBV5-1 and TRBJ1-4; no definite D call. V shed 4 bases and J shed 0 bases, with 22 bases lying between them. Germline lookup yields CDR1 SGHRS and CDR2 YFSETQ. The length of the CDR3 is 19 residues. This chain's CDR3 is CASSIGAARSFTTNEKLFF. For the CDR3, the DNA is TGCGCCAGCAGCATCGGCGCAGCAAGGAGTTTTACAACTAATGAAAAACTGTTTTTT.

The chain uses TRBV15 and TRBJ1-1; D not certain. Looked up from germline, CDR1 is LNHNV and CDR2 is YYDKDF (reference sequence). Trimming left V 3 bases short and J 3 bases short, with 8 bases between. The CDR3 has 13 amino acids. In DNA, the CDR3 is TGTGCCACCAGCAGGGGCGGGGACACTGAAGCTTTCTTT. Amino acid sequence: CATSRGGDTEAFF.

The chain uses TRBV1 and TRBJ1-5. TRBV1 is a documented pseudogene. The CDR3 has 16 amino acids. In DNA, the CDR3 is TGCACCAGCTACGGGGCGCGGGTTTTGAGCAATCAGCCCCAGCATTTT. Its translation is CTSYGARVLSNQPQHF.

The V call is TRBV5-1, the J call TRBJ1-1; no reliable D call. Germline CDR1 SGHRS, CDR2 YFSETQ. The V end was cut by 3 bases, the J end by 3 bases, with 15 bases between. This CDR3 contains 15 residues. The CDR3 region is CASSSGDGRDTEAFF. Written as DNA, the CDR3 is TGCGCCAGCAGCTCGGGCGATGGAAGGGACACTGAAGCTTTCTTT.

This chain uses TRBV5-1 with TRBJ1-2; tentative D call: TRBD1 (5 bases). V was pared by 0 bases and J by 7 bases, with 19 bases between. CDR1 and CDR2 from the germline V gene are SGHRS and YFSETQ. The CDR3 loop spans 16 amino acids. For the CDR3, the DNA is TGCGCCAGCAGCTTGGAAGGCCAGGGTGGGGTCTCTGGCTACACCTTC. It encodes CASSLEGQGGVSGYTF.